One T cell receptor (beta chain) is described in this entry. The specificity of this receptor is unknown. Base qualities are not at hand, and no much larger clone is one base apart. The method behind the library was 5' RACE. Sequenced on an Illumina HiSeq 2500. The second PCR ran for about 6 to 11 cycles and used a J-beta primer mix along with a sample-barcoded 5' primer. A unique molecular identifier was introduced onto each TCR beta cDNA molecule by a template-switch 5' adaptor carrying 12 random nucleotides. Each sample yielded at least 2.5 million CDR3-containing paired-end reads. The Mint cDNA synthesis kit, primed by a TRBC-specific oligonucleotide, was used to synthesize first-strand cDNA from all RNA. Following uracil-DNA glycosylase treatment, all cDNA underwent a first 18-cycle PCR with the universal primers M1SS and BC2_uni_R. As for how the authors treated the data: For normalization, 1 million high-quality reads were randomly selected from each sample, with every read carrying a distinct molecular identifier. Instead of being binned into consensus sequences, reads with shared molecular identifiers were discarded. MiTCR, set to a Q25 quality threshold and the strictest error-elimination algorithm, was used for CDR3 identification, clonotype clustering and error correction. A nonparametric unseen species model with Euler transformation was used to estimate a lower bound on total TCR beta diversity. Clones were called with MiXCR by TCRdb after fastp trimmed the public reads at Q25, and only in-frame beta chains were retained. CDR3 protein duplicates are merged, each entry listing the most common genes and DNA. TCRdb's processing, not the authors', yielded these V and J calls. The sample profile shows about 970,000 distinct CDR3 sequences; roughly 51% of them were found once. Around 21% of the sample lies in the top ten.

V lost 9 bases and J lost 1 base; the stretch between them is 15 bases long. As encoded in the germline V gene, CDR1 is SNHLY while CDR2 is FYNNEI. Taken from cysteine to phenylalanine, the CDR3 has 14 residues. Of all the DNA, just the CDR3 is kept, 42 bases in frame from base 1. The data were obtained in a study of blood T cells in healthy people across ages (dated by TCRdb to the mid-2010s). Study-wide context: Template switching captured roughly one uniquely barcoded TCR beta cDNA molecule per two T cells in model experiments. Using the same blood draw, the study looked at two additional independent replicas of 1 million unique cDNA reads for two donors, one aged 18 to 30 and the other aged 80 or older. Donors were grouped into four age groups: young (average roughly 15 years), middle-aged (roughly 40), aged (about 59) and long-lived (about 82). To avoid experimental bias, donors of different ages were distributed randomly across sequencing lanes. Age-related changes in TCR beta repertoire diversity were measured in the study by deep sequencing normalized with unique cDNA molecular identifiers. What the authors observed across the whole study: Estimates of total diversity from one million sequenced T cells were regarded as lower bounds and underestimates. Compared with the aged group, the long-lived group had more naive CD4+ T cells, fewer expanded clones and increased TCR diversity, a pattern suggesting age selection. As age increased, observed TCR beta diversity per million T cells dropped in a roughly linear way, and a significant reduction was already evident by age 40. The percentage of naive T cells measured by flow cytometry correlated strongly with observed TCR beta diversity. Conclusive comparison of naive and antigen-experienced compartments was prevented by the profiling of bulk unsorted PBMCs. Because donor CMV infection status was unknown, age-related changes in expanded clonotypes were potentially confounded.

The donors were roughly 38 Caucasian individuals from Russia, aged about 6 to 100 years, who were systemically healthy. Around 10 milliliters of peripheral blood were collected from each donor into EDTA-treated Vacutainer tubes. Ficoll-Paque density-gradient centrifugation was used to isolate PBMCs, with at least 6.5 million per sample. Total RNA was extracted from PBMCs with Trizol reagent, with at least 6 micrograms obtained per sample. The percentages of naive CD45RAhigh/CD27high T cells were determined by flow cytometry on a PBMC aliquot from every donor. Recombination linked TRBV2 to TRBJ2-5; the D segment might be TRBD1 or TRBD2, since each matches 5 bases. The sample taken for sequencing was blood. The sequence came from a woman aged 60-70 years in good health. The CDR3 here reads CARNTRGAQETQYF. The DNA is as follows: TGTGCCAGGAACACCAGAGGGGCCCAAGAGACCCAGTACTTC.